What follows are 32 T cell receptor beta chains derived from one specimen sequenced in a study of T cell clusters in autoimmune cytopenias. Each sample's input was around 270 ng genomic DNA, some 38,000 genome equivalents. TRB rearrangements were amplified by touch-down multiplex PCR with mixed TRB-A/B primers. TCRdb re-called the multiplex PCR reads; one entry per CDR3 protein, DNA not given. This sample contains a few thousand distinct CDR3 sequences. These records were also assigned to another study, of T cell repertoires in aging, cancer and after chemotherapy.

Sequenced: peripheral blood. The receptors were gathered from a human donor in good health.

This clonotype is deemed medium-sized by its frequency. The genes are TRBV19 and TRBJ1-2; as DNA is missing, the TRBD1 call by TCRdb cannot be tested. Germline V CDR1 and CDR2: LNHDA, SQIVND (reference sequence). The CDR3 has 14 amino acids. The CDR3 reads CASSIEGRGNGYTF.

CDR3: CASSLYRGGYEQYF. The V call is TRBV7-2, the J call TRBJ2-1; no DNA is available, so the TRBD1 call from TCRdb remains unchecked. The CDR3 length is 14 residues. Germline lookup yields CDR1 SGHTA and CDR2 FQGNSA.

Measured by frequency, this clonotype is medium-sized (0.01 to 0.1%). This chain uses TRBV6-4 with TRBJ2-2; TCRdb proposes TRBD2, but this gene call is untestable without DNA. This CDR3 contains 16 residues. Germline CDR1 reads MRHNA; CDR2 reads SNTAGT. This CDR3 is CASSDSAGGGTGELFF.

The chain links TRBV10-3 to TRBJ1-1; absent DNA, TCRdb's TRBD1 call cannot be checked. This CDR3 region has 14 residues. Per germline, CDR1 ENHRY and CDR2 SYGVKD. CDR3 loop: CAIKKGQVNTEAFF.

This clonotype is deemed medium-sized by its frequency. The chain uses TRBV30 and TRBJ1-1; no DNA is available, so the TRBD1 call from TCRdb remains unchecked. Germline V gene lookup returns CDR1 GTSNPN and CDR2 SVGIG (reference sequence). The CDR3 covers 14 residues. The chain's CDR3 is CAWGQGGSRTEAFF. Full variable domain (missing parts from reference TRBV30 and TRBJ1-1): SQTIHQWPATLVQPVGSPLSLECTVEGTSNPNLYWYRQAAGRGLQLLFYSVGIGQISSEVPQNLSASRPQDRQFILSSKKLLLSDSGFYLCAWGQGGSRTEAFFGQGTRLTVV.

The chain joins TRBV20-1 to TRBJ2-3; TCRdb's D call of TRBD2 is untestable without DNA. CDR1 is DFQATT and CDR2 is SNEGSKA in the germline V gene (reference sequence). This CDR3 comprises 14 residues. CDR3 residues: CSAQLAGVSDTQYF.

Its frequency marks this clonotype as medium-sized. The chain recombines TRBV19 with TRBJ2-7; TCRdb's assignment of TRBD2 cannot be checked, as there is no DNA. CDR1 is LNHDA, CDR2 SQIVND, per germline (reference sequence). The CDR3 covers 15 residues. The CDR3 here is CASSEGGPHSYEQYF.

In terms of frequency, this clonotype is medium-sized. The chain joins TRBV6-9 to TRBJ2-2; TCRdb selects TRBD2, and the lack of DNA leaves this call unchecked. CDR1 MNHGY and CDR2 SVAAGI come from the germline V gene. The CDR3 is made up of 15 amino acids. CDR3 amino acids: CASSLAPANTGELFF.

According to its frequency, this clonotype is medium-sized. The CDR3 region is CASSATGTVEAFF. The V and J genes are TRBV11-3 and TRBJ1-1; the D call from TCRdb, TRBD1, cannot be confirmed without DNA. The germline V gene encodes CDR1 SGHNT and CDR2 YENEEA. The CDR3 loop spans 13 amino acids.

The chain carries TRBV5-6 and TRBJ1-1. This CDR3 has 13 amino acids. Germline loops: CDR1 SGHDT, CDR2 YYEEEE. The CDR3 sequence is CASSLRGGTEAFF. Supplemented by reference TRBV5-6 and TRBJ1-1, the full variable domain reads DAGVTQSPTHLIKTRGQQVTLRCSPKSGHDTVSWYQQALGQGPQFIFQYYEEEERQRGNFPDRFSGHQFPNYSSELNVNALLLGDSALYLCASSLRGGTEAFFGQGTRLTVV.

This sequence joins TRBV6-1 and TRBJ1-3. CDR1 and CDR2 (germline): MNHNS, SASEGT. This CDR3 is built from 13 residues. The CDR3 reads CASSVISGNTIYF.

By frequency, this clonotype registers medium-sized (0.01 to 0.1%). The V gene is TRBV6-1, the J gene TRBJ2-1; TCRdb designates TRBD2, a call that cannot be tested without DNA. Germline assignment: CDR1 MNHNS and CDR2 SASEGT. The CDR3 sequence is 12 residues long. The CDR3 sequence is CASRVPYNEQFF.

V usage is TRBV6-5 and J usage is TRBJ1-6. The CDR3 covers 14 residues. Germline CDR1 reads MNHEY; CDR2 reads SVGAGI. The CDR3: CASSLQGPREALHF.

The chain is built from TRBV19 and TRBJ1-1; TCRdb's D call of TRBD1 is untestable without DNA. The CDR3 spans 14 residues. CDR1 LNHDA and CDR2 SQIVND come from the germline V gene (reference sequence). CDR3 protein: CASSIRAGEAEAFF. Together with reference TRBV19 and TRBJ1-1, the CDR3 gives the full variable domain: DGGITQSPKYLFRKEGQNVTLSCEQNLNHDAMYWYRQDPGQGLRLIYYSQIVNDFQKGDIAEGYSVSREKKESFPLTVTSAQKNPTAFYLCASSIRAGEAEAFFGQGTRLTVV.

Frequency places this clonotype as medium-sized. The chain recombines TRBV11-3 with TRBJ2-3. Germline assignment: CDR1 SGHNT and CDR2 YENEEA. This CDR3 contains 15 residues. CDR3: CASSLDSSRPDTQYF. Full variable domain (outside the CDR3, taken from reference TRBV11-3 and TRBJ2-3): EAGVVQSPRYKIIEKKQPVAFWCNPISGHNTLYWYLQNLGQGPELLIRYENEEAVDDSQLPKDRFSAERLKGVDSTLKIQPAELGDSAVYLCASSLDSSRPDTQYFGPGTRLTVL.

The genes are TRBV7-9 and TRBJ2-1; the D gene TCRdb calls, TRBD1, cannot be checked with no DNA. The V gene's germline CDR1 is SEHNR and CDR2 FQNEAQ (reference sequence). This CDR3 contains 14 residues. The CDR3 sequence: CASIDGDNRGEQFF.

The V and J genes are TRBV24-1 and TRBJ1-5. Germline V gene data show CDR1 as KGHDR and CDR2 as SFDVKD. This CDR3 contains 12 residues. Here the CDR3 reads CATSDLNQPQHF.

By frequency, this clonotype is medium-sized. V gene TRBV6-4 combines with J gene TRBJ2-5. The CDR3 is 13 amino acids. Germline-derived CDR1 and CDR2 are MRHNA and SNTAGT. The CDR3 sequence is CASSVLLGETQYF.

This chain connects TRBV18 to TRBJ2-2; TCRdb selects TRBD2, and the lack of DNA leaves this call unchecked. The CDR3 is 16 amino acids. CDR1 and CDR2 (germline): KGHSH, LQKENI. CDR3 sequence: CASSPYGGSGTGELFF.

The chain carries TRBV28 and TRBJ2-2. This CDR3 contains 12 residues. The V gene's germline CDR1 is MDHEN and CDR2 SYDVKM. CDR3 sequence: CASSTPTGELFF. The full variable domain, in which reference TRBV28 and TRBJ2-2 provide the parts outside the CDR3, is DVKVTQSSRYLVKRTGEKVFLECVQDMDHENMFWYRQDPGLGLRLIYFSYDVKMKEKGDIPEGYSVSREKKERFSLILESASTNQTSMYLCASSTPTGELFFGEGSRLTVL.

This chain uses TRBV6-6 with TRBJ2-5; with no DNA, the TCRdb D assignment of TRBD1 cannot be verified. Germline loops: CDR1 MNHNY, CDR2 SVGAGI (reference sequence). This CDR3 has 14 residues. The CDR3 sequence: CASSDSPWGETQYF.

The genes are TRBV27 and TRBJ1-6; the TRBD1 assignment by TCRdb is unverifiable without DNA. This CDR3 has 19 amino acids. The germline V gene has CDR1 MNHEY and CDR2 SMNVEV (reference sequence). The CDR3 is CASSLSCGRESSYNSPLHF.

Frequency places this clonotype as medium-sized. The V and J genes are TRBV19 and TRBJ2-7; the D gene TCRdb calls, TRBD2, cannot be checked with no DNA. The CDR3 has 15 residues. CDR1 and CDR2 from the germline V gene are LNHDA and SQIVND (reference sequence). The CDR3 loop reads CASSISGSASYEQYF. The full variable domain, completed using reference TRBV19 and TRBJ2-7, is DGGITQSPKYLFRKEGQNVTLSCEQNLNHDAMYWYRQDPGQGLRLIYYSQIVNDFQKGDIAEGYSVSREKKESFPLTVTSAQKNPTAFYLCASSISGSASYEQYFGPGTRLTVT.

The gene calls are TRBV12-3 or TRBV12-4 and TRBJ2-5. The CDR3 contains 15 residues. The CDR3 spells CASSFLMRGQETQYF.

This sequence joins TRBV7-6 and TRBJ2-7; TCRdb indicates TRBD2, and absent DNA this call remains unverified. The CDR3 is 15 residues long. Germline CDR1 is SGHVS and CDR2 is FNYEAQ. CDR3 residues: CASSFGGSRVDEQYF. The entire variable domain, with the rest obtained from reference TRBV7-6 and TRBJ2-7, is as follows: GAGVSQSPRYKVTKRGQDVALRCDPISGHVSLYWYRQALGQGPEFLTYFNYEAQQDKSGLPNDRFSAERPEGSISTLTIQRTEQRDSAMYRCASSFGGSRVDEQYFGPGTRLTVT.

This clonotype is identified as medium-sized from frequency. V is TRBV15 and J is TRBJ2-1; TCRdb lists TRBD2, though no DNA is available to test this call. CDR1 LNHNV and CDR2 YYDKDF come from the germline V gene (reference sequence). This CDR3 has 15 residues. The CDR3 sequence is CATSTSGSSYNEQFF.

This clonotype registers medium-sized by frequency. This rearrangement joins TRBV11-3 to TRBJ1-1. The germline CDR1 and CDR2 sequences are SGHNT and YENEEA. The CDR3 spans 14 residues. The CDR3 protein is CASSLGGRNTEAFF.

Its frequency marks this clonotype as medium-sized. The rearrangement links TRBV11-3 to TRBJ1-2; without DNA, the TCRdb call of TRBD1 cannot be checked. CDR3 size: 14 residues. Germline V CDR1 and CDR2: SGHNT, YENEEA. This CDR3 reads CASSLAAGSYGYTF.

This chain joins TRBV11-3 and TRBJ1-2; TCRdb outputs TRBD1, but without DNA this stays unchecked. Germline CDR1 SGHNT, CDR2 YENEEA. This CDR3 comprises 14 residues. CDR3 residues: CASSLGQASYGYTF.

This clonotype is called medium-sized based on its frequency. This chain joins TRBV24-1 and TRBJ2-1. The CDR3 runs to 12 residues. CDR1 and CDR2 from the germline V gene are KGHDR and SFDVKD. The CDR3 region is CATSDFSKEQFF.

Frequency places this clonotype as medium-sized (0.01 to 0.1%). This chain connects TRBV5-1 to TRBJ2-5; TCRdb proposes TRBD1, but this gene call is untestable without DNA. The CDR3 contains 14 residues. Germline CDR1 is SGHRS and CDR2 is YFSETQ. The CDR3 loop is CASSLLGGQETQYF. The variable domain in full, with the rest retrieved from reference TRBV5-1 and TRBJ2-5, is KAGVTQTPRYLIKTRGQQVTLSCSPISGHRSVSWYQQTPGQGLQFLFEYFSETQRNKGNFPGRFSGRQFSNSRSEMNVSTLELGDSALYLCASSLLGGQETQYFGPGTRLLVL.

CDR3 region: CASSLRPGSFPQPQHF. The chain carries TRBV12-3 or TRBV12-4 and TRBJ1-5. The CDR3 spans 16 residues.